This is a list of T cell receptor beta chains from one sample in a study of T cells in localized non-small cell lung cancer. Clones were sequenced by immunoSEQ multiplex PCR, and TCRdb holds only the in-frame ones, with some missing. This sample carries around 50,000 clones, approximately 90% of them seen once, and the ten largest clones take roughly 18%. The specimen comprised peripheral blood, sampled before any cancer treatment. The receptor source for this set is a male donor older than 55 with stage III squamous cell lung carcinoma. Each CDR3 is given with its conserved first and last residue. The order of the fields is J gene, D gene, V gene, clone size, CDR3 DNA, CDR3 protein. The D gene is left open where the match is weak. Only part of the rows carry a size: once, few, many, or a class if the clone is expanded.

j_gene: TRBJ1-1; d_gene: .; v_gene: TRBV2; abundance: once; CDR3nt: TGTGCCAGCAGCGACGGGGTAGAGGACACTGAAGCTTTCTTT; CDR3aa: CASSDGVEDTEAFF
j_gene: TRBJ1-1; d_gene: .; v_gene: TRBV29-1; abundance: .; CDR3nt: TGCAGCGTTGGGAGTCAGGGGTTCACTGAAGCTTTCTTT; CDR3aa: CSVGSQGFTEAFF
j_gene: TRBJ2-5; d_gene: .; v_gene: TRBV11-2; abundance: once; CDR3nt: TGTGCCAGCAGCTCCCGACCGGCGGTCCAAGAGACCCAGTACTTC; CDR3aa: CASSSRPAVQETQYF
j_gene: TRBJ2-2; d_gene: .; v_gene: TRBV7-2; abundance: .; CDR3nt: TGTGCCAGCAGCTTTAGTGTGGGGGTTGTCGGGGAGCTGTTTTTT; CDR3aa: CASSFSVGVVGELFF
j_gene: TRBJ2-3; d_gene: .; v_gene: TRBV11-2; abundance: .; CDR3nt: TGTGCCAGCAGCCCAGGGATAAGCACAGATACGCAGTATTTT; CDR3aa: CASSPGISTDTQYF
j_gene: TRBJ1-5; d_gene: .; v_gene: TRBV5-8; abundance: .; CDR3nt: TGTGCCAGCAGCATCCGGGGGAGGGGGGGAATGTCCCCGCCCCAGCATTTT; CDR3aa: CASSIRGRGGMSPPQHF
j_gene: TRBJ2-5; d_gene: TRBD2; v_gene: TRBV6-1; abundance: .; CDR3nt: TGTGCCAGCACTTCGACTAGCGGGGGCCAGACCCAGTACTTC; CDR3aa: CASTSTSGGQTQYF
j_gene: TRBJ2-7; d_gene: .; v_gene: TRBV6-1; abundance: .; CDR3nt: TGTGCCAGCAGTGAGGGTGGTCTTAAAACCTACGAGCAGTACTTC; CDR3aa: CASSEGGLKTYEQYF
j_gene: TRBJ1-1; d_gene: .; v_gene: TRBV18; abundance: .; CDR3nt: TGTGCCAGCTCAAGTGACACTGAAGCTTTCTTT; CDR3aa: CASSSDTEAFF
j_gene: TRBJ1-3; d_gene: .; v_gene: TRBV4-3; abundance: .; CDR3nt: TGCGCCAGCAGCCAAGATCAGATGTCTGGAAACACCATATATTTT; CDR3aa: CASSQDQMSGNTIYF
j_gene: TRBJ2-3; d_gene: .; v_gene: TRBV18; abundance: .; CDR3nt: TGTGCCAGCTCACCACCCAGCAGCGGTGGGGGCACAGATACGCAGTATTTT; CDR3aa: CASSPPSSGGGTDTQYF
j_gene: TRBJ1-1; d_gene: .; v_gene: TRBV15; abundance: medium-sized; CDR3nt: TGTGCCACCAGCAGAGATGGCTTGAACACTGAAGCTTTCTTT; CDR3aa: CATSRDGLNTEAFF
j_gene: TRBJ2-5; d_gene: .; v_gene: TRBV11-3; abundance: .; CDR3nt: TGTGCCAGCAGCTTAGGTACAGGGCCGAGGGAGACCCAGTACTTC; CDR3aa: CASSLGTGPRETQYF
j_gene: TRBJ1-1; d_gene: TRBD1; v_gene: TRBV19; abundance: .; CDR3nt: TGTGCCAGTATTTCCACAGGGGCGAACACTGAAGCTTTCTTT; CDR3aa: CASISTGANTEAFF
j_gene: TRBJ2-7; d_gene: TRBD2; v_gene: TRBV7-6; abundance: .; CDR3nt: TGTGCCAGCAGCTTAGATGCAGCGGGGGCCCAGGAGCAGTACTTC; CDR3aa: CASSLDAAGAQEQYF
j_gene: TRBJ2-7; d_gene: .; v_gene: TRBV5-6; abundance: .; CDR3nt: TGTGCCAGCAGCTCTACGCCTTACGAGCAGTACTTC; CDR3aa: CASSSTPYEQYF
j_gene: TRBJ2-1; d_gene: .; v_gene: TRBV18; abundance: .; CDR3nt: TGTGCCAGCTCACCATTTGAGAGACTAGACGGCAATGAGCAGTTCTTC; CDR3aa: CASSPFERLDGNEQFF
j_gene: TRBJ2-1; d_gene: .; v_gene: TRBV19; abundance: .; CDR3nt: TGTGCCAGTAGTATGCTCGTGGGGGGATGGAGCTCCTACAATGAGCAGTTCTTC; CDR3aa: CASSMLVGGWSSYNEQFF
j_gene: TRBJ2-7; d_gene: .; v_gene: TRBV29-1; abundance: .; CDR3nt: TGCAGCGTTGGGGGCGGCTACGAGCAGTACTTC; CDR3aa: CSVGGGYEQYF
j_gene: TRBJ1-6; d_gene: .; v_gene: TRBV14; abundance: .; CDR3nt: TGTGCCAGCAGCCAAGATATACGGGGGCGGAATTCACCCCTCCACTTT; CDR3aa: CASSQDIRGRNSPLHF
j_gene: TRBJ2-3; d_gene: TRBD2; v_gene: TRBV9; abundance: .; CDR3nt: TGTGCCAGCAGCGTAGCGGCTAGCGGGGGCGTTATGACAGATACGCAGTATTTT; CDR3aa: CASSVAASGGVMTDTQYF
j_gene: TRBJ1-5; d_gene: .; v_gene: TRBV4-2; abundance: .; CDR3nt: TGTGCCAGCAGCAAAGACCGGAATCAGCCCCAGCATTTT; CDR3aa: CASSKDRNQPQHF
j_gene: TRBJ2-5; d_gene: .; v_gene: TRBV5-1; abundance: .; CDR3nt: TGCGCCAGCAGCTTGGCGGTGGTCGGGGGAGAGACCCAGTACTTC; CDR3aa: CASSLAVVGGETQYF
j_gene: TRBJ2-7; d_gene: .; v_gene: TRBV19; abundance: .; CDR3nt: TGTGCCAGTAGTCAGAATACGCCGGGGCCCATAAACTACGAGCAGTACTTC; CDR3aa: CASSQNTPGPINYEQYF
j_gene: TRBJ1-2; d_gene: .; v_gene: TRBV28; abundance: .; CDR3nt: TGTGCCAGCAGCTCCCCCGACATGGTTTATCTCTATGGCTACACCTTC; CDR3aa: CASSSPDMVYLYGYTF
j_gene: TRBJ2-6; d_gene: .; v_gene: TRBV9; abundance: .; CDR3nt: TGTGCCAGCAGCGCCGGGACTCTGGGGGCCAACGTCCTGACTTTC; CDR3aa: CASSAGTLGANVLTF
j_gene: TRBJ1-1; d_gene: .; v_gene: TRBV28; abundance: .; CDR3nt: TGTGCCAGCAGCCCGGTTAGGCCTGAAGCTTTCTTT; CDR3aa: CASSPVRPEAFF
j_gene: TRBJ2-2; d_gene: .; v_gene: TRBV9; abundance: .; CDR3nt: TGTGCCAGCAGCGTAGTCGACGGCCCCGGGGAGCTGTTTTTT; CDR3aa: CASSVVDGPGELFF
j_gene: TRBJ2-3; d_gene: .; v_gene: TRBV28; abundance: .; CDR3nt: TGTGCCAGCAGTTCGCCGAATGGCCCAGATACGCAGTATTTT; CDR3aa: CASSSPNGPDTQYF
j_gene: TRBJ1-2; d_gene: .; v_gene: TRBV30; abundance: .; CDR3nt: TGTGCCTGGAGTCAGGGGCGGAACTATGGCTACACCTTC; CDR3aa: CAWSQGRNYGYTF
j_gene: TRBJ2-3; d_gene: .; v_gene: TRBV9; abundance: .; CDR3nt: TGTGCCAGCAGCGTAGGAGGTTCTTCCGCAGATACGCAGTATTTT; CDR3aa: CASSVGGSSADTQYF
j_gene: TRBJ1-5; d_gene: .; v_gene: TRBV6-1; abundance: .; CDR3nt: TGTGCCAGCAGACAGAGCAATCAGCCCCAGCATTTT; CDR3aa: CASRQSNQPQHF
j_gene: TRBJ2-6; d_gene: .; v_gene: TRBV7-2; abundance: .; CDR3nt: TGTGCCAGCAGCTTAGTGGCTGGGGCCAACGTCCTGACTTTC; CDR3aa: CASSLVAGANVLTF
j_gene: TRBJ1-3; d_gene: .; v_gene: TRBV30; abundance: .; CDR3nt: TGTGCCTGGAGTAGGGGGTCTGGAAACACCATATATTTT; CDR3aa: CAWSRGSGNTIYF
j_gene: TRBJ1-2; d_gene: .; v_gene: TRBV7-8; abundance: .; CDR3nt: TGTGCCAGCAGCTCGACGGACAAGATCTATGGCTACACCTTC; CDR3aa: CASSSTDKIYGYTF
j_gene: TRBJ2-7; d_gene: .; v_gene: TRBV5-4; abundance: .; CDR3nt: TGTGCCAGCAGCTTGGCCGAGGGGGACAACGAGCAGTACTTC; CDR3aa: CASSLAEGDNEQYF
j_gene: TRBJ1-2; d_gene: .; v_gene: TRBV19; abundance: .; CDR3nt: TGTGCCAGTAGTATAGTTGGGTCTGGCTACACCTTC; CDR3aa: CASSIVGSGYTF
j_gene: TRBJ2-7; d_gene: .; v_gene: TRBV5-4; abundance: .; CDR3nt: TGTGCCAGCAGCTTGTACAGGAACGAGCAGTACTTC; CDR3aa: CASSLYRNEQYF
j_gene: TRBJ2-2; d_gene: TRBD1; v_gene: TRBV7-6; abundance: .; CDR3nt: TGTGCCAGCAGCTTAGCGGGACAGGGGGCGCGGGCCGGGGAGCTGTTTTTT; CDR3aa: CASSLAGQGARAGELFF
j_gene: TRBJ2-1; d_gene: .; v_gene: TRBV5-5; abundance: .; CDR3nt: TGTGCCAGCAGCTTCTGGGGAGGCAATGAGCAGTTCTTC; CDR3aa: CASSFWGGNEQFF
j_gene: TRBJ2-3; d_gene: TRBD2; v_gene: TRBV5-1; abundance: .; CDR3nt: TGCGCCAGCAGCCCGGGACTAGCGGGTCCCGGGGATACGCAGTATTTT; CDR3aa: CASSPGLAGPGDTQYF
j_gene: TRBJ2-7; d_gene: TRBD1; v_gene: TRBV2; abundance: .; CDR3nt: TGTGCCTGCCGGGACAGGGGAGAAGAGCAGTACTTC; CDR3aa: CACRDRGEEQYF
j_gene: TRBJ1-5; d_gene: .; v_gene: TRBV27; abundance: .; CDR3nt: TGTGCCAGCAGTTCGGGCAATCAGCCCCAGCATTTT; CDR3aa: CASSSGNQPQHF
j_gene: TRBJ2-2; d_gene: TRBD2; v_gene: TRBV11-3; abundance: once; CDR3nt: TGTGCCAGCAGCTTGGTAGCGGGAGCGAACACCGGGGAGCTGTTTTTT; CDR3aa: CASSLVAGANTGELFF
j_gene: TRBJ2-1; d_gene: .; v_gene: TRBV19; abundance: .; CDR3nt: TGTGCCAGTAGTGTCGGTTGGTCGGCGGGGGAGCAGTTCTTC; CDR3aa: CASSVGWSAGEQFF
j_gene: TRBJ2-1; d_gene: TRBD2; v_gene: TRBV7-9; abundance: .; CDR3nt: TGTGCCAGCAGTTACAACCCTGGTAGCGGGGCTTCATACAATGAGCAGTTCTTC; CDR3aa: CASSYNPGSGASYNEQFF
j_gene: TRBJ1-3; d_gene: .; v_gene: TRBV11-2; abundance: .; CDR3nt: TGTGCCAGCAGCCCCCGAGTGGCAGGTGGAAACACCATATATTTT; CDR3aa: CASSPRVAGGNTIYF
j_gene: TRBJ2-7; d_gene: TRBD2; v_gene: TRBV6-5; abundance: .; CDR3nt: TGTGCCAGCAGTTACAGGGCTAGCGGCCACTACGAGCAGTACTTC; CDR3aa: CASSYRASGHYEQYF
j_gene: TRBJ1-5; d_gene: .; v_gene: TRBV2; abundance: .; CDR3nt: TGTGCCAGCAGTGAGGGGGGAGTTCAGCCCCAGCATTTT; CDR3aa: CASSEGGVQPQHF
j_gene: TRBJ2-7; d_gene: .; v_gene: TRBV5-3; abundance: .; CDR3nt: TGTGCCAGAAGCTTGAGGTGCGGGGGGACAGGGATATACGAGCAGTACTTC; CDR3aa: CARSLRCGGTGIYEQYF
j_gene: TRBJ2-7; d_gene: TRBD2; v_gene: TRBV7-7; abundance: .; CDR3nt: TGTGCCAGCAGCCCCTATAGCGGGGGGCCTCCGGGCGAGCAGTACTTC; CDR3aa: CASSPYSGGPPGEQYF
j_gene: TRBJ2-7; d_gene: .; v_gene: TRBV2; abundance: .; CDR3nt: TGTGCCAGCAGTGAAGTAAGGGGGGCGGGCGAGCAGTACTTC; CDR3aa: CASSEVRGAGEQYF
j_gene: TRBJ1-4; d_gene: TRBD1; v_gene: TRBV7-9; abundance: .; CDR3nt: TGTGCCAGCAGCTATGGACAGGGTAATGAAAAACTGTTTTTT; CDR3aa: CASSYGQGNEKLFF
j_gene: TRBJ2-7; d_gene: .; v_gene: TRBV6-5; abundance: .; CDR3nt: TGTGCCAGCAGTTACTCAGGAGAACCTACCTACGAGCAGTACTTC; CDR3aa: CASSYSGEPTYEQYF
j_gene: TRBJ1-1; d_gene: .; v_gene: TRBV19; abundance: few; CDR3nt: TGTGCCAGTAGTATCAGTGTACGTGGCACTGAAGCTTTCTTT; CDR3aa: CASSISVRGTEAFF
j_gene: TRBJ2-7; d_gene: .; v_gene: TRBV29-1; abundance: .; CDR3nt: TGCAGCGTTGTTTCGTATGGGCTCGAGCAGTACTTC; CDR3aa: CSVVSYGLEQYF
j_gene: TRBJ1-2; d_gene: TRBD1; v_gene: TRBV19; abundance: .; CDR3nt: TGTGCCAGTAGCGGAACAGGGGAGTATGGCTACACCTTC; CDR3aa: CASSGTGEYGYTF
j_gene: TRBJ2-1; d_gene: TRBD1; v_gene: TRBV7-6; abundance: few; CDR3nt: TGTGCCAGCAGCTTATATTATTCGGGACAGGGTTCCTACAATGAGCAGTTCTTC; CDR3aa: CASSLYYSGQGSYNEQFF
j_gene: TRBJ2-5; d_gene: .; v_gene: TRBV2; abundance: .; CDR3nt: TGTGCCAGCCGAAGGGAAGTGGAGACCCAGTACTTC; CDR3aa: CASRREVETQYF